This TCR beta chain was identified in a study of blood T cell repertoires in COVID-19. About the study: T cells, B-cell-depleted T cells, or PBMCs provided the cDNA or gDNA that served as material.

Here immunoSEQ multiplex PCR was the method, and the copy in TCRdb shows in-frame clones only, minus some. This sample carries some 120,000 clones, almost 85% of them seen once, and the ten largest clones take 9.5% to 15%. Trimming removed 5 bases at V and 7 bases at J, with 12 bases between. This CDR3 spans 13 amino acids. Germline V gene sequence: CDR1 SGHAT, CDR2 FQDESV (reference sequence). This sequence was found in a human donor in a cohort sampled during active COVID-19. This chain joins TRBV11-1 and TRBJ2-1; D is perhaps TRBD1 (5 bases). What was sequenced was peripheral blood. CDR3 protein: CASSRGAGNEQFF. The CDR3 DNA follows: TGTGCCAGCAGCAGGGGTGCCGGGAATGAGCAGTTCTTC. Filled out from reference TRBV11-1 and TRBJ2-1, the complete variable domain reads EAEVAQSPRYKITEKSQAVAFWCDPISGHATLYWYRQILGQGPELLVQFQDESVVDDSQLPKDRFSAERLKGVDSTLKIQPAELGDSAMYLCASSRGAGNEQFFGPGTRLTVL.